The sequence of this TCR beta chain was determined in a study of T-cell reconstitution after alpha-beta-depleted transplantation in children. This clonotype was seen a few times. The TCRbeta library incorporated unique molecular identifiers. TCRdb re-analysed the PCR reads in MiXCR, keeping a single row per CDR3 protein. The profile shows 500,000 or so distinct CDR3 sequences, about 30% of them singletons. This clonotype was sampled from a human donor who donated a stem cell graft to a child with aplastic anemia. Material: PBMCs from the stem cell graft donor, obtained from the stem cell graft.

CDR3 amino acids: CASSFPAGDTQYF. CDR3 sequence (DNA): TGCGCCAGCTCCTTCCCGGCGGGGGATACGCAGTATTTT. The V gene is TRBV5-1, the J gene TRBJ2-3, with D possibly being TRBD2 (6 bases). The V gene's germline CDR1 is SGHRS and CDR2 YFSETQ. The CDR3 length is 13 residues. Trimming took 7 bases from V and 6 from J, leaving 15 bases between them.